One sample yielded the 4 T cell receptor beta chains listed below, sequenced in a study of CXCR3-negative and CXCR3-positive naive CD8 T cells. It was by 5' RACE with UMI labels that the TRB cDNA libraries were prepared. Following a re-call of the 5' RACE reads, TCRdb has one entry per CDR3 protein and lacks DNA. Its clone listing holds tens of thousands of distinct CDR3 sequences. Specimen: naive CXCR3- CD8+ T cells from blood. Subset given: CD45RO-CCR7+CD27+CD95- naive CD8+ T cells lacking CXCR3 (TNR3-). The receptors were sampled from a human donor in good health. Some clones in this sample may be carry-over from other donors' samples.

J is TRBJ1-1 and V is TRBV29-1. From germline, CDR1 is SQVTM and CDR2 ANQGSEA. The CDR3 has 14 residues. The CDR3 sequence: CSVEDRSGNTEAFF.

The rearrangement joins TRBV28 to TRBJ2-3; absent DNA, TCRdb's TRBD2 call cannot be checked. The germline gives CDR1 MDHEN, CDR2 SYDVKM. CDR3 length: 17 residues. This CDR3 reads CASSFGTADPGPDTQYF.

CDR3 sequence: CASIFNRASGLTINEQFF. The chain recombines TRBV6-2 or TRBV6-3 with TRBJ2-1; TCRdb lists TRBD2, though no DNA is available to test this call. The CDR3 consists of 18 residues. The germline gives CDR1 MNHEY, CDR2 SVGEGT.

The gene calls are TRBV29-1 and TRBJ1-2; checking the TCRdb D call of TRBD1 is not possible without DNA. CDR3 size: 13 residues. Germline-derived CDR1 and CDR2 are SQVTM and ANQGSEA. The CDR3 here is CSVEGDRGDGYTF.